This T cell receptor beta chain was profiled in a study of blood T cell repertoires in COVID-19. Generated by immunoSEQ multiplex PCR, the TCRdb table keeps only in-frame clones and is missing some. The data contain about 140,000 clones, more than 65% of them seen just once; the ten biggest clones take up around 7.8%. Germline V gene data show CDR1 as SQVTM and CDR2 as ANQGSEA. The CDR3 sequence is 14 residues long. J lost 4 bases, V lost 5 bases, and 9 bases had no gene match. The chain combines TRBV29-1 with TRBJ1-1; 8 nucleotides match TRBD1. This TCR came from a human donor in a cohort sampled during active COVID-19. Sequenced: peripheral blood. CDR3 DNA: TGCAGCGTTCTCTCGGACAGGGAACCCACTGAAGCTTTCTTT. Protein: CSVLSDREPTEAFF.